These T cell receptor beta chains were read from a single sample in a study of blood T cell repertoires in COVID-19. Repertoires were generated with immunoSEQ multiplex PCR, while TCRdb's copy carries only in-frame clones and drops some. The sample yields hundreds of thousands of clones, approximately 87% seen once. Material for sequencing was peripheral blood. The receptors originated from a woman in her fifties or sixties with COVID-19, enrolled during active disease. CDR3s include the opening cysteine and the closing phenylalanine or tryptophan. The D gene is left open where the match is weak.

V gene	D gene	J gene	CDR3 protein
TRBV30	NA	TRBJ1-3	CAWSENRVVGNTIYF
TRBV5-1	TRBD1	TRBJ1-2	CASSLEGDSYGYTF
TRBV27	TRBD1	TRBJ2-2	CASRQGVHGELFF
TRBV15	TRBD2	TRBJ2-7	CATSRDLASGSFDEQYF
TRBV5-4	TRBD2	TRBJ2-7	CASSTGQVGLAGASYEQYF
TRBV7-8	TRBD1	TRBJ2-5	CASSPTGDRTQETQYF
TRBV28	NA	TRBJ1-5	CASSLRENQPQHF
TRBV7-6	TRBD1	TRBJ2-1	CASSLRGQGAISSYNEQFF
TRBV24-1	TRBD1	TRBJ2-7	CATSDPGQGAYEQYF
TRBV29-1	NA	TRBJ1-5	CSVVLQGNQPQHF
TRBV27	NA	TRBJ2-3	CASSLGRGTDTQYF
TRBV19	NA	TRBJ1-1	CASSQHTGTATEAFF
TRBV10-3	NA	TRBJ1-3	CAISPTDGNTIYF
TRBV7-2	TRBD1	TRBJ1-2	CASSSDPTGGESYGYTF
TRBV27	NA	TRBJ2-1	CASSLGLLNEQFF
TRBV7-2	NA	TRBJ2-1	CASSSLGGSYSEQFF
TRBV6-5	NA	TRBJ1-1	CASRGTTGDTEAFF
TRBV24-1	NA	TRBJ1-1	CATSGTMNTEAFF
TRBV7-2	TRBD1	TRBJ1-1	CASSLLPPPGQEAFF
TRBV7-7	NA	TRBJ2-7	CASSPIPGAYEQYF
TRBV27	NA	TRBJ1-1	CASSGGWNTEAFF
TRBV3-1/TRBV3-2	NA	TRBJ1-5	CASSRRQDNQPQHF
TRBV19	TRBD2	TRBJ2-3	CASSRTSGLTDTQYF
TRBV27	NA	TRBJ1-5	CASSLGSGVQPQHF
TRBV5-6	TRBD2	TRBJ2-7	CASSRFGLAGGEQYF
TRBV5-1	NA	TRBJ2-7	CASSLGGIDYEQYF
TRBV7-3	NA	TRBJ1-5	CASSIAPNQPQHF
TRBV6-2/TRBV6-3	TRBD1	TRBJ1-1	CASSYFPGGPSSEAFF
TRBV30	NA	TRBJ2-4	CAWSVEELGKNIQYF
TRBV6-5	NA	TRBJ1-2	CASSIRGHGYTF
TRBV6-1	NA	TRBJ1-6	CASSASLSSYNSPLHF
TRBV27	NA	TRBJ2-7	CASSLGGLPYEQYF
TRBV5-1	NA	TRBJ2-1	CASSLGLPGSYNEQFF
TRBV3-1/TRBV3-2	TRBD1	TRBJ1-2	CASRDRGEGYTF
TRBV27	NA	TRBJ1-1	CASSFGPDSRAFF
TRBV10-3	TRBD1	TRBJ2-7	CAISKPGTGTYEQYF
TRBV10-2	TRBD1	TRBJ1-1	CASRNPGTEDTEAFF
TRBV27	NA	TRBJ1-2	CASSLAGANYGYTF
TRBV5-1	NA	TRBJ1-1	CASSLRQNNGEAFF
TRBV5-1	TRBD2	TRBJ2-1	CASSSLAGGRYNEQFF
TRBV3-1/TRBV3-2	NA	TRBJ1-2	CASSHSKVQVGFYSYGYTF
TRBV14	TRBD2	TRBJ2-2	CASSQGSGRSFTGELFF
TRBV6-5	NA	TRBJ1-1	CASSYKPGNTEAFF
TRBV13	NA	TRBJ2-3	CASSPEQGRTTDTQYF
TRBV10-3	TRBD1	TRBJ1-1	CAISELPGQVNTEAFF
TRBV30	NA	TRBJ2-3	CASARSGKADTQYF
TRBV5-1	TRBD1	TRBJ2-2	CASSLGDSNTGELFF
TRBV7-9	NA	TRBJ1-2	CASGSEGYGASGYTF
TRBV7-2	NA	TRBJ2-7	CASSSPAGTRQVEQYF
TRBV24-1	NA	TRBJ2-1	CATSDRVHEQFF
TRBV29-1	TRBD2	TRBJ2-1	CSTKKEPGLAGVRGLDEQFF
TRBV18	TRBD1	TRBJ2-1	CASSQISRQGPRNEQFF
TRBV29-1	TRBD2	TRBJ2-3	CSVERVAGRTDTQYF